This T cell receptor (beta chain) is drawn from a study of cytomegalovirus exposure and HLA in healthy donors. About the research overall: Samples from HLA-typed donors yielded about 85 million unique TCRs in an early data release.

The CDR3 is 15 amino acids. J gave up 5 bases and V 4 bases, and 4 bases lay outside the gene matches. Germline V CDR1 and CDR2: MNHEY, SMNVEV (reference sequence). The PCR ran on 60 Vbeta and 13 Jbeta primers. The method was immunoSEQ multiplex PCR; TCRdb's version includes in-frame clones alone and lacks a portion of them. The sample lists some 180,000 clones, approximately 77% seen once, with about 3.4% in the top ten. The sequenced sample was PBMCs. V gene TRBV27 combines with J gene TRBJ1-5; TRBD1 agrees at 11 bases. The sequence came from a man aged 35 to 55 in good health and CMV-seropositive. CDR3 amino acids: CASSSGQGADQPQHF. The CDR3 DNA sequence: TGTGCCAGCAGTTCAGGACAGGGGGCGGATCAGCCCCAGCATTTT.